The rows below give T cell receptor beta chains drawn from one sample of a study of T cell responses to AZD1222 COVID-19 vaccine. Here immunoSEQ multiplex PCR was the method, and the copy in TCRdb shows in-frame clones only, minus some. The sample records some 150,000 clones, around nine tenths being singletons. The sample here was peripheral blood, taken on day 0 of MenACWY control vaccination. The source is an adult in good health. Both conserved end residues are part of each CDR3. D genes are given only for firm matches. Part of the rows lack a size; the others show once, few, many or a class for expanded clones.

d_gene | j_gene | len | abundance | v_gene | CDR3aa | CDR3nt
- | TRBJ1-5 | 13 | - | TRBV11-1 | CASSLRRDQPQHF | TGTGCCAGCAGCTTAAGAAGAGATCAGCCCCAGCATTTT
- | TRBJ1-1 | 13 | - | TRBV5-1 | CASTGSPNTEAFF | TGCGCCAGCACGGGGAGTCCGAACACTGAAGCTTTCTTT
- | TRBJ1-3 | 14 | - | TRBV19 | CASSSQVSGNTIYF | TGTGCCAGTAGTTCACAGGTCTCTGGAAACACCATATATTTT
TRBD2 | TRBJ2-1 | 17 | - | TRBV5-1 | CASSQRTSGRERNEQFF | TGCGCCAGCAGCCAAAGGACTAGCGGGAGGGAGAGGAATGAGCAGTTCTTC
- | TRBJ1-1 | 12 | - | TRBV13 | CASSNRNTEAFF | TGTGCCAGCAGTAATAGGAACACTGAAGCTTTCTTT
- | TRBJ2-6 | 17 | - | TRBV3-1/TRBV3-2 | CASSPPTARAGANVLTF | TGTGCCAGCAGCCCACCGACAGCTCGGGCTGGGGCCAACGTCCTGACTTTC
- | TRBJ2-7 | 14 | - | TRBV6-5 | CASTLGGSSYEQYF | TGTGCCAGCACCCTCGGGGGAAGCTCCTACGAGCAGTACTTC
TRBD1 | TRBJ2-2 | 13 | - | TRBV6-6 | CASSSQGAGELFF | TGTGCCAGCAGTTCTCAGGGGGCCGGGGAGCTGTTTTTT
- | TRBJ2-7 | 14 | - | TRBV19 | CASSRPGNTYEQYF | TGTGCCAGTAGTAGGCCCGGTAACACCTACGAGCAGTACTTC
- | TRBJ1-1 | 15 | - | TRBV2 | CASSEGEGMGTEAFF | TGTGCCAGCAGTGAAGGCGAGGGTATGGGCACTGAAGCTTTCTTT
- | TRBJ1-4 | 16 | once | TRBV10-3 | CAISPSAGTINEKLFF | TGTGCCATCTCCCCCTCGGCGGGAACCATTAATGAAAAACTGTTTTTT
TRBD1 | TRBJ1-5 | 14 | - | TRBV5-5 | CASSPGQGNQPQHF | TGTGCCAGCAGCCCAGGACAGGGGAATCAGCCCCAGCATTTT
TRBD1 | TRBJ2-2 | 15 | - | TRBV6-5 | CASSQGQGGSGELFF | TGTGCCAGCAGTCAGGGACAGGGGGGCTCCGGGGAGCTGTTTTTT